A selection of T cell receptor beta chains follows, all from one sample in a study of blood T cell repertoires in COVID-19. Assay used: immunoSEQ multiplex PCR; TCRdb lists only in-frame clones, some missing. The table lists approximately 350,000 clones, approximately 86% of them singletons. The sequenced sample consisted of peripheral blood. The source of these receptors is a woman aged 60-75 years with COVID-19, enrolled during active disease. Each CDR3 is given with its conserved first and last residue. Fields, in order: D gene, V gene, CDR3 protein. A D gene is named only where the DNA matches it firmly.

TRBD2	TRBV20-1	CSASSGGAPFF
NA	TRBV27	CASSGSVPAESEQYF
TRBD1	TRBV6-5	CASRADRGNTEAFF
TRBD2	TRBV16	CASSRGGYEQYF
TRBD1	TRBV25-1	CASSATLGQGQETQYF
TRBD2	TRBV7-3	CASSLTSGGLYNEQFF
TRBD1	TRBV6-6	CASSPTGTNSPLHF
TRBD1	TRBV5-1	CASSLDRGRSPLHF
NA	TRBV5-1	CASSAGGPPNYGYTF
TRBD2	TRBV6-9	CASRIAGGPFNNGQYF
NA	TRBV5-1	CASSLFQLNTEAFF